This is a list of T cell receptor beta chains from one sample in a study of beta chain features in type 1 diabetes. Method: immunoSEQ multiplex PCR; TCRdb's copy keeps in-frame clones and lacks some. The sample includes 400,000 to 600,000 clones, over 25% of them seen just once. The sequencing sample was made of naive CD4+ T cells from blood. The receptors come from a man younger than 35 in good health. Both conserved end residues are part of each CDR3. D genes are given only for firm matches. Clone sizes are given selectively: once, few, many, or a class where the clone is expanded.

clone size,J gene,D gene,V gene,CDR3 protein,CDR3 DNA
few,TRBJ2-1,-,TRBV6-5,CASSSIGGYNEQFF,TGTGCCAGCAGCTCCATCGGCGGATACAATGAGCAGTTCTTC
-,TRBJ2-3,-,TRBV30,CAWSRMGARMADTQYF,TGTGCCTGGAGCCGAATGGGGGCTAGGATGGCAGATACGCAGTATTTT
-,TRBJ2-5,-,TRBV9,CASSVAQVGASQETQYF,TGTGCCAGCAGCGTAGCTCAGGTTGGAGCGTCCCAAGAGACCCAGTACTTC
-,TRBJ2-5,-,TRBV5-1,CASSLPEETQYF,TGCGCCAGCAGCTTGCCCGAAGAGACCCAGTACTTC
few,TRBJ2-1,TRBD2,TRBV10-3,CAISFPSGRKSPYNEQFF,TGTGCCATCAGTTTTCCTAGCGGGAGGAAGAGCCCCTACAATGAGCAGTTCTTC
-,TRBJ2-1,TRBD2,TRBV7-9,CASSLTPRLAGVASEQFF,TGTGCCAGCAGCCTAACACCCCGACTAGCGGGAGTGGCGAGTGAGCAGTTCTTC
few,TRBJ2-4,-,TRBV28,CASTLPGVNIQYF,TGTGCCAGCACCCTTCCGGGGGTAAACATTCAGTACTTC
-,TRBJ2-5,-,TRBV9,CASSALAGTQETQYF,TGTGCCAGCAGCGCCCTAGCCGGGACACAAGAGACCCAGTACTTC
-,TRBJ2-1,TRBD1,TRBV4-1,CASSRDSYNEQFF,TGCGCCAGCAGCCGGGACAGCTACAATGAGCAGTTCTTC
-,TRBJ1-2,-,TRBV19,CASSGTAYSYGYTF,TGTGCCAGTAGTGGGACCGCTTACAGCTATGGCTACACCTTC
-,TRBJ1-1,-,TRBV19,CASSIPAGHGDGTEAFF,TGTGCCAGTAGTATACCGGCAGGGCATGGGGATGGAACTGAAGCTTTCTTT
-,TRBJ2-3,TRBD2,TRBV5-4,CASSTGLAGRTDTQYF,TGTGCCAGCAGCACCGGACTAGCGGGCCGCACAGATACGCAGTATTTT
-,TRBJ1-1,-,TRBV19,CASSATANTEAFF,TGTGCCAGTAGTGCCACAGCGAACACTGAAGCTTTCTTT
few,TRBJ1-1,-,TRBV10-3,CAISAAGFNTEAFF,TGTGCCATCAGTGCCGCAGGGTTCAACACTGAAGCTTTCTTT
-,TRBJ1-2,-,TRBV28,CASRAGTEVTYGYTF,TGTGCCAGCAGAGCTGGGACCGAAGTGACCTATGGCTACACCTTC
-,TRBJ2-2,TRBD2,TRBV29-1,CSAGTSAYTGELFF,TGCAGCGCAGGGACTAGCGCCTACACCGGGGAGCTGTTTTTT
-,TRBJ1-3,-,TRBV25-1,CASSTQQGFSGNTIYF,TGTGCCAGCAGTACCCAACAGGGATTCTCCGGAAACACCATATATTTT
few,TRBJ1-4,-,TRBV7-9,CASSTGDEKLFF,TGTGCCAGCAGTACCGGGGATGAAAAACTGTTTTTT
-,TRBJ2-3,-,TRBV18,CASSPAGRGTDTQYF,TGTGCCAGCTCACCAGCAGGCCGTGGGACAGATACGCAGTATTTT
-,TRBJ2-7,TRBD2,TRBV18,CASSPSGSLKEQYF,TGTGCCAGCTCACCGAGCGGGAGTCTAAAAGAGCAGTACTTC
few,TRBJ1-5,TRBD1,TRBV30,CAWSEGARSNQPQHF,TGTGCCTGGAGTGAGGGGGCTCGGAGCAATCAGCCCCAGCATTTT
few,TRBJ2-7,TRBD2,TRBV7-2,CASSLGGRHEQYF,TGTGCCAGCAGCCTCGGCGGGAGACACGAGCAGTACTTC
-,TRBJ2-5,-,TRBV14,CASSQVLGTKRETQYF,TGTGCCAGCAGCCAAGTGCTAGGCACCAAGAGGGAGACCCAGTACTTC
-,TRBJ2-7,TRBD2,TRBV7-2,CASSLALASGDTYEQYF,TGTGCCAGCAGCTTAGCCTTGGCTAGCGGGGATACCTACGAGCAGTACTTC
-,TRBJ2-3,-,TRBV19,CASSMTGVTDTQYF,TGTGCCAGTAGTATGACGGGAGTCACAGATACGCAGTATTTT
-,TRBJ2-7,-,TRBV2,CASSEDPYEQYF,TGTGCCAGCAGTGAAGATCCCTACGAGCAGTACTTC
few,TRBJ2-1,-,TRBV7-9,CASSLPGFNEQFF,TGTGCCAGCAGCTTGCCCGGCTTCAATGAGCAGTTCTTC
few,TRBJ2-3,-,TRBV10-3,CAIRATGLSTDTQYF,TGTGCCATCAGGGCGACAGGTCTCAGCACAGATACGCAGTATTTT
-,TRBJ2-2,TRBD2,TRBV4-2,CASSQGLREVTGELFF,TGTGCCAGCAGCCAAGGCCTTCGGGAGGTCACCGGGGAGCTGTTTTTT
-,TRBJ2-5,-,TRBV30,CAWSNGKGETQYF,TGTGCCTGGAGTAATGGGAAAGGCGAGACCCAGTACTTC
few,TRBJ2-3,TRBD2,TRBV29-1,CSVLRGTSGSADTQYF,TGCAGCGTTCTACGGGGGACTAGCGGGAGTGCAGATACGCAGTATTTT
few,TRBJ2-7,TRBD1,TRBV29-1,CSVPDRGPFEQYF,TGCAGCGTCCCGGACAGGGGCCCCTTTGAGCAGTACTTC
few,TRBJ2-2,-,TRBV7-2,CASSPVPVGGTGELFF,TGTGCCAGCAGTCCTGTCCCCGTCGGGGGCACCGGGGAGCTGTTTTTT
once,TRBJ1-1,-,TRBV5-6,CASSLRVDPPNTEAFF,TGTGCCAGCAGCTTGAGGGTCGACCCGCCGAACACTGAAGCTTTCTTT
few,TRBJ2-3,-,TRBV29-1,CSVEGRITDTQYF,TGCAGCGTTGAAGGCCGAATCACAGATACGCAGTATTTT
-,TRBJ1-1,TRBD1,TRBV7-9,CASSSPRTGGKTEAFF,TGTGCCAGCAGCTCCCCCCGGACAGGGGGAAAGACTGAAGCTTTCTTT
few,TRBJ2-3,TRBD1,TRBV29-1,CSVAPGQGGDTQYF,TGCAGCGTGGCCCCGGGACAGGGAGGAGATACGCAGTATTTT
-,TRBJ2-1,TRBD2,TRBV5-1,CASSSPLAGAYNNEQFF,TGCGCCAGCAGCTCCCCGCTAGCGGGAGCTTACAACAATGAGCAGTTCTTC
-,TRBJ2-7,-,TRBV28,CASSPIPNALEQYF,TGTGCCAGCAGCCCTATCCCCAACGCCCTCGAGCAGTACTTC
few,TRBJ2-3,-,TRBV28,CAGGSRDTQYF,TGTGCCGGGGGGAGTCGAGATACGCAGTATTTT
-,TRBJ2-7,-,TRBV18,CASSPDLGWAGQYF,TGTGCCAGCTCACCAGATCTCGGCTGGGCGGGACAGTACTTC
few,TRBJ2-1,TRBD2,TRBV23-1,CASSQSFAGRAREQFF,TGCGCCAGCAGTCAATCGTTTGCCGGGAGGGCCCGGGAGCAGTTCTTC
-,TRBJ2-1,TRBD2,TRBV5-4,CASSSTGTSANNEQFF,TGTGCCAGCAGCTCAACCGGGACTAGCGCAAACAATGAGCAGTTCTTC